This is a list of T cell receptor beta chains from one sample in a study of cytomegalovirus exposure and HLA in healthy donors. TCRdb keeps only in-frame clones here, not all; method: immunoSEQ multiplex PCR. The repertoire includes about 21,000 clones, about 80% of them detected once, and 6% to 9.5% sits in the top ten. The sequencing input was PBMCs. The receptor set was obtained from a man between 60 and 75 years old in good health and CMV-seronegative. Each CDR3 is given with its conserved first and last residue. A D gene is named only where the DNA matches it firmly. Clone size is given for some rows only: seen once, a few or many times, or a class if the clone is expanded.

cdr3_nt: TGTGCCAGTAGAGAAGACAGGGACGAGCAGTACTTC; cdr3_aa: CASREDRDEQYF; j_call: TRBJ2-7; clone_size: -; v_call: TRBV7-9; d_call: TRBD1
cdr3_nt: TGTGCCAGCAGCTTAGAATTACTAGCGATCTACGAGCAGTACTTC; cdr3_aa: CASSLELLAIYEQYF; j_call: TRBJ2-7; clone_size: -; v_call: TRBV7-8; d_call: TRBD2
cdr3_nt: TGTGCCAGTTCCGGGACAGGGGCTGACGAGCAGTACTTC; cdr3_aa: CASSGTGADEQYF; j_call: TRBJ2-7; clone_size: -; v_call: TRBV18; d_call: TRBD1
cdr3_nt: TGCGCCAGCAGCTTTTTGCGGGAGGGCCGTCTGGGGGAGACCCAGTACTTC; cdr3_aa: CASSFLREGRLGETQYF; j_call: TRBJ2-5; clone_size: -; v_call: TRBV5-1; d_call: TRBD2
cdr3_nt: TGTGCCAGCAGTTCTAGCGGGACTCTCCCCTACGAGCAGTACTTC; cdr3_aa: CASSSSGTLPYEQYF; j_call: TRBJ2-7; clone_size: -; v_call: TRBV27; d_call: TRBD2
cdr3_nt: TGTGCCAGCAGTTCCACCCCCGCCAGGACTAGCCGCCAAGAGACCCAGTACTTC; cdr3_aa: CASSSTPARTSRQETQYF; j_call: TRBJ2-5; clone_size: -; v_call: TRBV27; d_call: TRBD2
cdr3_nt: TGTGCCAGCAGCTCCCCAGGACTGGACGAGCAGTACTTC; cdr3_aa: CASSSPGLDEQYF; j_call: TRBJ2-7; clone_size: -; v_call: TRBV7-2; d_call: -
cdr3_nt: TGCGCCAGCAGCTTGGTGCAGGGGTACGCGACAGAAGCTTTCTTT; cdr3_aa: CASSLVQGYATEAFF; j_call: TRBJ1-1; clone_size: -; v_call: TRBV5-1; d_call: -
cdr3_nt: TGTGCCCGCAGACTTGCAGGGGGCAGGGTGCACACTGAAGCTTTCTTT; cdr3_aa: CARRLAGGRVHTEAFF; j_call: TRBJ1-1; clone_size: -; v_call: TRBV2; d_call: TRBD1
cdr3_nt: TGTGCCAGCAGCTTGCACCCCGGGTTCTCGTATTATGGCTACACCTTC; cdr3_aa: CASSLHPGFSYYGYTF; j_call: TRBJ1-2; clone_size: -; v_call: TRBV5-4; d_call: -
cdr3_nt: TGCAGTGCTAGCAGGGACGAGCAGTACTTC; cdr3_aa: CSASRDEQYF; j_call: TRBJ2-7; clone_size: -; v_call: TRBV20-1; d_call: -
cdr3_nt: TGTGCCAGCAGTTCCTCCGGGACAGGGGCCTACGAGCAGTACTTC; cdr3_aa: CASSSSGTGAYEQYF; j_call: TRBJ2-7; clone_size: -; v_call: TRBV6-5; d_call: TRBD1
cdr3_nt: TGTGCCAGCAGCTTAGGGGCGTCGTATGGTCAGCCCCAGCATTTT; cdr3_aa: CASSLGASYGQPQHF; j_call: TRBJ1-5; clone_size: -; v_call: TRBV7-6; d_call: -
cdr3_nt: TGCGCCAGCAGCCCGGGACTAGCGGGGATTCTCCAAGAGACCCAGTACTTC; cdr3_aa: CASSPGLAGILQETQYF; j_call: TRBJ2-5; clone_size: -; v_call: TRBV5-1; d_call: TRBD2
cdr3_nt: TGTGCCAGCAGTTTATGGGGACAGGGGAGAGGCTACACCTTC; cdr3_aa: CASSLWGQGRGYTF; j_call: TRBJ1-2; clone_size: -; v_call: TRBV27; d_call: TRBD1
cdr3_nt: TGTGCCAGCAGTAAAAGGGGGTGGGCTAATGAAAAACTGTTTTTT; cdr3_aa: CASSKRGWANEKLFF; j_call: TRBJ1-4; clone_size: -; v_call: TRBV11-2; d_call: -
cdr3_nt: TGCGCCAGCAGGGACCCGAGCGGGAGCACAGATACGCAGTATTTT; cdr3_aa: CASRDPSGSTDTQYF; j_call: TRBJ2-3; clone_size: -; v_call: TRBV10-2; d_call: -
cdr3_nt: TGTGCCAGCAGCGTACATCCCCCCGATACGCAGTATTTT; cdr3_aa: CASSVHPPDTQYF; j_call: TRBJ2-3; clone_size: few; v_call: TRBV9; d_call: -
cdr3_nt: TGTGCCAGCAAGGATTCGGGACTAGCCAAAAACATTCAGTACTTC; cdr3_aa: CASKDSGLAKNIQYF; j_call: TRBJ2-4; clone_size: -; v_call: TRBV28; d_call: -
cdr3_nt: TGTGCCAGCAGTGAATCCCCCTACGAGGGATCTAACTATGGCTACACCTTC; cdr3_aa: CASSESPYEGSNYGYTF; j_call: TRBJ1-2; clone_size: -; v_call: TRBV6-1; d_call: -
cdr3_nt: TGTGCCAGCAGTTGGGGCAGGGGGCTGGTCGATACGCAGTATTTT; cdr3_aa: CASSWGRGLVDTQYF; j_call: TRBJ2-3; clone_size: -; v_call: TRBV27; d_call: TRBD1
cdr3_nt: TGTGCCAGCAGCTCCCGGTTCGGCGGGGGCACAGATACGCAGTATTTT; cdr3_aa: CASSSRFGGGTDTQYF; j_call: TRBJ2-3; clone_size: -; v_call: TRBV7-9; d_call: -
cdr3_nt: TGTGCCAGCAGCGCAGGGAAGTCCTATAATTCACCCCTCCACTTT; cdr3_aa: CASSAGKSYNSPLHF; j_call: TRBJ1-6; clone_size: few; v_call: TRBV2; d_call: -
cdr3_nt: TGTGCCAGCAGCCCCGGAGCCACCTATGGCTACACCTTC; cdr3_aa: CASSPGATYGYTF; j_call: TRBJ1-2; clone_size: few; v_call: TRBV5-4; d_call: -
cdr3_nt: TGTGCCAGCAGCTTGACAGGGCCGAGGTCCTACGAGCAGTACTTC; cdr3_aa: CASSLTGPRSYEQYF; j_call: TRBJ2-7; clone_size: -; v_call: TRBV2; d_call: TRBD1
cdr3_nt: TGTGCCAGCAGCCCGCGGGACCTTGGAAACACCATATATTTT; cdr3_aa: CASSPRDLGNTIYF; j_call: TRBJ1-3; clone_size: -; v_call: TRBV5-6; d_call: -
cdr3_nt: TGTGCCAGCAGCTCGTTGGGACAGGGCGGTGAAAAACTGTTTTTT; cdr3_aa: CASSSLGQGGEKLFF; j_call: TRBJ1-4; clone_size: -; v_call: TRBV9; d_call: TRBD1
cdr3_nt: TGTGCCAGCAGCCCTACTAGCGGGGCTTACAATGAGCAGTTCTTC; cdr3_aa: CASSPTSGAYNEQFF; j_call: TRBJ2-1; clone_size: -; v_call: TRBV5-5; d_call: TRBD2
cdr3_nt: TGTGCCCGACTTGACCTTACTGAAGCTTTCTTT; cdr3_aa: CARLDLTEAFF; j_call: TRBJ1-1; clone_size: -; v_call: TRBV30; d_call: -
cdr3_nt: TGTGCCAGCAGCTTACTCACTGAAGCTTTCTTT; cdr3_aa: CASSLLTEAFF; j_call: TRBJ1-1; clone_size: few; v_call: TRBV7-8; d_call: -
cdr3_nt: TGTGCCAGCAGTCGGTACCCAGAGACCCAGTACTTC; cdr3_aa: CASSRYPETQYF; j_call: TRBJ2-5; clone_size: -; v_call: TRBV28; d_call: -
cdr3_nt: TGTGCCTGGAGTGTAAGGGGCATCGAGCAGTACTTC; cdr3_aa: CAWSVRGIEQYF; j_call: TRBJ2-7; clone_size: -; v_call: TRBV30; d_call: -
cdr3_nt: TGTGCCAGCAGTCTCTCTTCGCCGAGCTCCTACGAGCAGTACTTC; cdr3_aa: CASSLSSPSSYEQYF; j_call: TRBJ2-7; clone_size: -; v_call: TRBV6-5; d_call: -
cdr3_nt: TGTGCCAGCAGCCCCCAATACGAGCAGTACTTC; cdr3_aa: CASSPQYEQYF; j_call: TRBJ2-7; clone_size: -; v_call: TRBV7-2; d_call: -
cdr3_nt: TGTGCCAGCAGTCCGACAGGGTGGAGAGGGACTGAAGCTTTCTTT; cdr3_aa: CASSPTGWRGTEAFF; j_call: TRBJ1-1; clone_size: few; v_call: TRBV6-5; d_call: TRBD1
cdr3_nt: TGTGCCAGCAGTTTAGAGCTAGTGAACACCGGGGAGCTGTTTTTT; cdr3_aa: CASSLELVNTGELFF; j_call: TRBJ2-2; clone_size: -; v_call: TRBV28; d_call: -
cdr3_nt: TGTGCCAGCAAGGAATCGGACCGTACGGGAGATCAGCCCCAGCATTTT; cdr3_aa: CASKESDRTGDQPQHF; j_call: TRBJ1-5; clone_size: -; v_call: TRBV28; d_call: -
cdr3_nt: TGCGCCAGCAGCTACATGGCCTCCAGTTCCCAAGAGACCCAGTACTTC; cdr3_aa: CASSYMASSSQETQYF; j_call: TRBJ2-5; clone_size: -; v_call: TRBV5-1; d_call: -
cdr3_nt: TGTGCCAGCGCAAGGGGGCGCGGAAACACCATATATTTT; cdr3_aa: CASARGRGNTIYF; j_call: TRBJ1-3; clone_size: -; v_call: TRBV6-1; d_call: TRBD1
cdr3_nt: TGTGCCAGCAGCACGGACAGGGGCGATTCACCCCTCCACTTT; cdr3_aa: CASSTDRGDSPLHF; j_call: TRBJ1-6; clone_size: -; v_call: TRBV11-1; d_call: TRBD1
cdr3_nt: TGTGCCAGCAGTTACTCCACCGGGACTAGCGGCTACGAGCAGTACTTC; cdr3_aa: CASSYSTGTSGYEQYF; j_call: TRBJ2-7; clone_size: -; v_call: TRBV6-5; d_call: TRBD2
cdr3_nt: TGTGCCAGCAGTGAATCCAGGCTCTTAGAGACCCAGTACTTC; cdr3_aa: CASSESRLLETQYF; j_call: TRBJ2-5; clone_size: -; v_call: TRBV2; d_call: -
cdr3_nt: TGTGCTAGCAGCCGCGGCGGGACCGTCTCCTACAATGAGCAGTTCTTC; cdr3_aa: CASSRGGTVSYNEQFF; j_call: TRBJ2-1; clone_size: -; v_call: TRBV7-7; d_call: -
cdr3_nt: TGTGCCAGCAGTTCTGTGAGGTGGGGCAATCAGCCCCAGCATTTT; cdr3_aa: CASSSVRWGNQPQHF; j_call: TRBJ1-5; clone_size: once; v_call: TRBV6-5; d_call: -
cdr3_nt: TGCGCCAGCAGCCAAGATCTTGTGGGGACAGGGGGCGGCTACACCTTC; cdr3_aa: CASSQDLVGTGGGYTF; j_call: TRBJ1-2; clone_size: -; v_call: TRBV4-1; d_call: TRBD1
cdr3_nt: TGTGCCAGCAGCCAAGATCAGGTTTCCTACGAGCAGTACTTC; cdr3_aa: CASSQDQVSYEQYF; j_call: TRBJ2-7; clone_size: -; v_call: TRBV14; d_call: -
cdr3_nt: TGTGCCAGCAGAGAGGGACAGGGGAGTGAGACCCAGTACTTC; cdr3_aa: CASREGQGSETQYF; j_call: TRBJ2-5; clone_size: -; v_call: TRBV2; d_call: TRBD1
cdr3_nt: TGTGCCAGTAGTATCCCGGGGTTGTGGGAGAGCGACACTGAAGCTTTCTTT; cdr3_aa: CASSIPGLWESDTEAFF; j_call: TRBJ1-1; clone_size: -; v_call: TRBV19; d_call: -
cdr3_nt: TGTGCCAGTAGTGACCCCGGGACAGGTGCAACTAATGAAAAACTGTTTTTT; cdr3_aa: CASSDPGTGATNEKLFF; j_call: TRBJ1-4; clone_size: -; v_call: TRBV19; d_call: TRBD1
cdr3_nt: TGTGCCAGCAGCTTTCCGGGACTAGCGGGGGGAGATCCCCAAGAGACCCAGTACTTC; cdr3_aa: CASSFPGLAGGDPQETQYF; j_call: TRBJ2-5; clone_size: -; v_call: TRBV2; d_call: TRBD2
cdr3_nt: TGTGCCTGGAGTATAGCCAACGAGCAGTACTTC; cdr3_aa: CAWSIANEQYF; j_call: TRBJ2-7; clone_size: -; v_call: TRBV30; d_call: -
cdr3_nt: TGTGCCAGCAGTTTTGGCAGGGGAAATCCCAATTCACCCCTCCACTTT; cdr3_aa: CASSFGRGNPNSPLHF; j_call: TRBJ1-6; clone_size: -; v_call: TRBV27; d_call: -
cdr3_nt: TGTTCCAGCAGCAACTACCCCGGGGGGCAGACAGATACGCAGTATTTT; cdr3_aa: CSSSNYPGGQTDTQYF; j_call: TRBJ2-3; clone_size: -; v_call: TRBV7-9; d_call: -
cdr3_nt: TGTGCCAGTAGCCTGGCGGAACAGGGAATTAACTATGGCTACACCTTC; cdr3_aa: CASSLAEQGINYGYTF; j_call: TRBJ1-2; clone_size: -; v_call: TRBV19; d_call: -